What follows are 24 T cell receptor beta chains derived from one specimen sequenced in a study of glioma-infiltrating T cells. The iRepertoire nested amplicon-rescue multiplex PCR amplified TCR alpha and beta CDR3s from RNA. TCRdb reprocessed the multiplex PCR reads via MiXCR and lists one record per CDR3 protein. The sample has roughly 130,000 distinct CDR3 sequences; more than 20% are singletons. Sequencing was carried out using glioma tissue, nonneoplastic brain tissue, or PBMCs (not recorded which). The origin of the receptors is a human donor with low-grade glioma or glioblastoma, undergoing nonglioma brain surgery, or in good health (not recorded which).

This clonotype has a handful of counts. The rearrangement joins TRBV3-1 to TRBJ2-5, with D possibly called TRBD1 or TRBD2 (5 bases each). The CDR3 is 14 residues long. V was clipped by 4 bases and J by 5 bases, with 14 bases between them. Germline CDR1 is LGHDT and CDR2 is YNNKEL (reference sequence). In nucleotides, the CDR3 is TGTGCCAGCAGCCCTTCGGTAGGGGACGAGACCCAGTACTTC. Protein sequence: CASSPSVGDETQYF.

J is TRBJ2-1 and V is TRBV24-1, with 7 bases identical to TRBD1. Germline V gene data show CDR1 as KGHDR and CDR2 as SFDVKD. Unmatched junction bases numbered 13, after V lost 7 bases and J lost 5 bases. CDR3 length: 16 residues. CDR3 DNA sequence: TGTGCCACCAGCCCGCCCTCCGGGACAGAGAACAATGAGCAGTTCTTC. This gives the protein CATSPPSGTENNEQFF.

Only one count was recorded for this clonotype. This chain joins TRBV11-3 and TRBJ2-3; tentative D call: TRBD1 (6 bases). The CDR3 contains 14 residues. CDR1 and CDR2 from the germline V gene are SGHNT and YENEEA. The V gene lost 1 base and the J gene lost 2 bases, with 7 bases spanning the gap. Here the CDR3 reads CASSLGTVTDTQYF. The DNA of the CDR3 is TGTGCCAGCAGCTTAGGGACAGTCACAGATACGCAGTATTTT.

This clonotype was found many times. V usage is TRBV20-1 and J usage is TRBJ2-7; the D is unclear. Germline loops: CDR1 DFQATT, CDR2 SNEGSKA (reference sequence). The CDR3 is made up of 13 amino acids. V lost 1 base to trimming and J lost 3 bases, with 10 bases between them. CDR3 bases: TGCAGTGCTAGAGGGAACGGATACTACGAGCAGTACGTC. It yields the protein CSARGNGYYEQYV.

About this clonotype: Just one base apart from a much larger clone, this may be a read error. V usage is TRBV6-6 and J usage is TRBJ2-5; a weak D match, TRBD1 (5 bases). The CDR3 loop spans 14 amino acids. From germline, CDR1 is MNHNY and CDR2 SVGAGI (reference sequence). Here the CDR3 reads CASGYGQGPETQYF. The CDR3 DNA reads TGTGCCAGCGGTTACGGCCAGGGTCCAGAGACCCAGTACTTC.

This clonotype was counted between two and nine times. This rearrangement joins TRBV19 to TRBJ1-1; D unclear. This CDR3 spans 14 amino acids. Trimming pared 3 bases from V and 0 bases from J, leaving 8 bases between. Germline-derived CDR1 and CDR2 are LNHDA and SQIVND (reference sequence). CDR3 DNA sequence: TGTGCCAGTAGTATTGGCAGCATGAACACTGAAGCTTTCTTT. This gives the protein CASSIGSMNTEAFF.

With respect to this clonotype: Being one base from a much bigger clone, this may be a read error. The chain carries TRBV27 and TRBJ1-2; D unclear. The germline gives CDR1 MNHEY, CDR2 SMNVEV (reference sequence). The CDR3 length is 16 residues. The chain's CDR3 is CASSINPDGLDYGYNF. CDR3 sequence (DNA): TGTGCCAGCAGTATCAACCCGGACGGGTTGGACTATGGCTACAACTTC.

This clonotype appeared a few times. The chain joins TRBV6-1 to TRBJ2-3, with 8 bases lining up with TRBD2. V was clipped by 3 bases and J by 3 bases; unmatched bases: 8. The CDR3 length is 16 residues. Germline assignment: CDR1 MNHNS and CDR2 SASEGT. The CDR3 spells CASSDLRGARTDTQYF. The CDR3 DNA reads as TGTGCCAGCAGTGATTTGCGGGGGGCTCGGACAGATACGCAGTATTTT.

In this sample, this clonotype turned up a few times. V is TRBV11-2 and J is TRBJ2-5; 7 positions match TRBD1. Germline CDR1 reads SGHAT; CDR2 reads FQNNGV. V lost 5 bases to trimming and J lost 1 base; unmatched junction nucleotides: 7. There are 15 residues in the CDR3. Here the CDR3 reads CASSALTGPQETQYF. The CDR3 DNA reads as TGTGCCAGCAGCGCCTTGACAGGGCCCCAAGAGACCCAGTACTTC.

V is TRBV28 and J is TRBJ2-2; no clear D gene. CDR1 and CDR2 from the germline V gene are MDHEN and SYDVKM. Trimming removed 7 bases at V and 4 bases at J, with 4 bases between. This CDR3 contains 11 residues. The CDR3 sequence: CASTVTGELFF. Written as DNA, the CDR3 is TGTGCCAGCACTGTCACCGGGGAGCTGTTTTTT.

As concerns this clonotype: This may stem from a read error, because a much larger clone lies one nucleotide away. The chain combines TRBV4-2 with TRBJ1-1; no clear D. Germline V gene lookup returns CDR1 LGHNA and CDR2 YNFKEQ. This CDR3 contains 15 residues. CDR3 protein: CASSQEMAMNTEACF. CDR3 nucleotides: TGTGCCAGCAGCCAAGAGATGGCTATGAACACTGAAGCTTGCTTT.

This clonotype was seen only a few times. The chain carries TRBV3-1 and TRBJ1-3, with D perhaps TRBD1 (6 bases). Trimming took off 5 bases at V and 0 bases at J, with 14 bases between the two ends. The germline V gene encodes CDR1 LGHDT and CDR2 YNNKEL (reference sequence). The CDR3 is made up of 16 amino acids. In DNA, the CDR3 is TGTGCCAGCAGCTACGGACAGTTTTACTCTGGAAACACCATATATTTT. The encoded protein is CASSYGQFYSGNTIYF.

This clonotype was seen a handful of times. This chain links TRBV2 with TRBJ1-5; 9 bases match TRBD1. The V and J ends lost 8 bases and 0 bases, in that order; junction bases with no gene match: 8. This CDR3 contains 16 residues. Germline lookup yields CDR1 SNHLY and CDR2 FYNNEI. The chain's CDR3 is CASRRDRVNSNQPQHF. Here the CDR3 DNA reads TGTGCCAGCCGGAGGGACAGGGTTAATAGCAATCAGCCCCAGCATTTT. The complete variable domain, with remaining parts taken from reference TRBV2 and TRBJ1-5, reads EPEVTQTPSHQVTQMGQEVILRCVPISNHLYFYWYRQILGQKVEFLVSFYNNEISEKSEIFDDQFSVERPDGSNFTLKIRSTKLEDSAMYFCASRRDRVNSNQPQHFGDGTRLSIL.

In its sample, this clonotype was seen many times. The CDR3 DNA is TGCAGTGCTAGAGATTTGGGTAGTGGGCAGCCCCAGCATTTT. Protein: CSARDLGSGQPQHF. The chain uses TRBV20-1 and TRBJ1-5, with D unclear. V dropped 0 bases and J dropped 7 bases, with 13 bases sitting between them. This CDR3 spans 14 amino acids. Germline CDR1 is DFQATT and CDR2 is SNEGSKA (reference sequence).

As for this clonotype: This may arise from a read error, as a much more abundant clone is one base away. The rearrangement links TRBV11-2 to TRBJ1-2, with D uncertain. The V and J ends lost 6 bases and 13 bases respectively, with 9 bases between them. This CDR3 is built from 9 residues. CDR1 is SGHAT, CDR2 FQNNGV, per germline. This CDR3 reads CASRSRPTF. DNA of the CDR3: TGTGCCAGCAGATCAAGGCCCACCTTC.

The gene calls are TRBV29-1 and TRBJ1-5, with a tentative D call TRBD1 (5 bases). This CDR3 region has 12 residues. Germline V gene data show CDR1 as SQVTM and CDR2 as ANQGSEA. V was cut by 6 bases and J by 3 bases, with 9 bases left in between. The CDR3, as DNA: TGCAGCGTAAGGACAAACAATCAGCCCCAGCATTTT. Amino acids: CSVRTNNQPQHF. Together with reference TRBV29-1 and TRBJ1-5, the CDR3 gives the full variable domain: SAVISQKPSRDICQRGTSLTIQCQVDSQVTMMFWYRQQPGQSLTLIATANQGSEATYESGFVIDKFPISRPNLTFSTLTVSNMSPEDSSIYLCSVRTNNQPQHFGDGTRLSIL.

The rearrangement joins TRBV20-1 to TRBJ2-3, with D maybe TRBD1 (5 bases). Germline V CDR1 and CDR2: DFQATT, SNEGSKA (reference sequence). Trimming pared 2 bases from V and 0 bases from J, leaving 9 bases between. This CDR3 spans 14 amino acids. CDR3 in amino acids: CSARKDTSTDTQYF. CDR3 nucleotide sequence: TGCAGTGCTAGAAAGGACACAAGCACAGATACGCAGTATTTT.

Only a few counts were recorded for this clonotype. In nucleotides, the CDR3 is TGTGCCAGCAGTTTTTCGTCTCCGGGCTACGAGCAGTACGTC. Translated: CASSFSSPGYEQYV. The rearrangement joins TRBV28 to TRBJ2-7; no clear D. The V gene lost 3 bases and the J gene lost 3 bases, with 12 bases spanning the gap. CDR1 and CDR2 from the germline V gene are MDHEN and SYDVKM. This CDR3 contains 14 residues.

This clonotype has a count of ten or more. This chain connects TRBV7-6 to TRBJ1-5; D may be TRBD1 (6 bases). The CDR3 totals 17 residues. CDR1 is SGHVS and CDR2 is FNYEAQ in the germline V gene. Trimming cost V 2 bases and J 1 base, with 15 bases left between them. The CDR3 DNA sequence: TGTGCCAGCAGCTTATATGGGGGCGGTCAGAGCAATCAGCCCCAGCATTTT. It codes for CASSLYGGGQSNQPQHF. The full variable domain, rest sourced from reference TRBV7-6 and TRBJ1-5, is GAGVSQSPRYKVTKRGQDVALRCDPISGHVSLYWYRQALGQGPEFLTYFNYEAQQDKSGLPNDRFSAERPEGSISTLTIQRTEQRDSAMYRCASSLYGGGQSNQPQHFGDGTRLSIL.

This clonotype came up many times. The J gene is TRBJ2-7, the V gene TRBV6-2 or TRBV6-3; TRBD1 matches at 9 bases. This CDR3 is 15 amino acids long. V was pared by 0 bases and J by 6 bases, with 6 bases of the junction left unmatched. The germline V gene has CDR1 MNHEY and CDR2 SVGEGT. The CDR3 DNA sequence: TGTGCCAGCAGTTACTCGAGGACAGGGGCGCGCGAGCAGTACGTC. This translates into CASSYSRTGAREQYV.

This clonotype was seen at least ten times. The chain recombines TRBV7-2 with TRBJ2-1; 11 bases agree with TRBD2. Germline CDR1 reads SGHTA; CDR2 reads FQGNSA. V dropped 5 bases and J dropped 2; count of bases not matched to a gene: 2. The CDR3 contains 15 residues. The CDR3 loop reads CASSPGLAAYNEQFF. CDR3 nucleotide sequence: TGTGCCAGCAGCCCGGGACTAGCGGCCTACAATGAGCAGTTCTTC.

The sample holds many counts of this clonotype. J is TRBJ1-2 and V is TRBV27; no firm D call. The germline gives CDR1 MNHEY, CDR2 SMNVEV (reference sequence). Deletions cut 5 bases from V and 5 bases from J, with 12 bases between. This CDR3 has 13 amino acids. The CDR3 protein is CASSLSLRYGYTF. The CDR3 region has the DNA TGTGCCAGCAGTCTGAGTCTTCGGTATGGCTACACCTTC.

CDR3 amino acids: CASSPQAGGLEQFF. In nucleotides, the CDR3 is TGTGCCAGCTCACCACAGGCAGGGGGCCTTGAGCAGTTCTTC. This chain connects TRBV18 to TRBJ2-1; TRBD1 aligns across 8 bases. The junction had 5 bases not matched to a gene; V was cut back by 1 base and J by 9 bases. Germline V CDR1 and CDR2: KGHSH, LQKENI. CDR3 length: 14 residues.

The chain recombines TRBV4-1 with TRBJ2-5; possible D gene TRBD2, 5 bases. V was trimmed by 4 bases and J by 5 bases, leaving 11 bases between them. The CDR3 contains 13 residues. Per the germline V gene, CDR1 is MGHRA and CDR2 is YSYEKL. CDR3 sequence: CASSRPERETQYF. CDR3 DNA sequence: TGCGCCAGCAGCCGACCAGAGCGGGAGACCCAGTACTTC.